This T cell receptor beta chain was obtained from a study of T cells in Graves' hyperthyroidism and ophthalmopathy. Study overall: Once the initial diagnosis was made, peripheral blood was obtained before any treatment.

Template material for amplifying TCR beta CDR3 regions consisted of RNA transcripts. HTBI primers drove first-round RT-PCR of the TCR CDR3. TCRdb re-analysed the multiplex PCR reads in MiXCR, keeping a single row per CDR3 protein. The sample yields about 59,000 distinct CDR3 sequences, approximately 57% seen once. Uncontrolled infections, other autoimmune diseases, pregnancy or lactation led to exclusion of patients. This CDR3 spans 13 amino acids. V was clipped by 2 bases and J by 8 bases, with 9 bases between them. The germline V gene has CDR1 MRHNA and CDR2 SNTAGT. This clonotype was counted many times. Antigen: not known. Broader study findings: Before onset, by a median of approximately 5.9 months, the model predicted ophthalmopathy. Blood also contained most expanded thyroid clonotypes above 0.001.

This sequence joins TRBV6-4 and TRBJ2-2, with D hard to call. Source material: blood. This TCR was recovered from a woman aged 55 to 70 with Graves' ophthalmopathy. CDR3 sequence reads: CASSDMPSGELFF. CDR3 DNA sequence: TGTGCCAGCAGTGACATGCCCTCTGGGGAGCTGTTTTTT.